This T cell receptor (beta chain) stems from a study of immune cell composition in non-small cell lung cancer. Background on the study: Most cases were lung adenocarcinoma or squamous cell carcinoma.

Profiled with immunoSEQ multiplex PCR; TCRdb holds only in-frame clones, not every one. The table has some 3,200 clones, around three quarters seen once; the top ten hold under 30%. The normal lung sample lay at least 3 cm, and maximally far, from the tumour. A note on this clone: Antigen unknown.

J lost 7 bases, V lost 7 bases, and 9 bases had no gene match. Germline V gives CDR1 MNHEY, CDR2 SVGAGI. This CDR3 has 14 residues. Study-wide results and limits: In adenocarcinoma, maximal tumour-associated clone frequency tracked TIL tumour reactivity. Approximately 73% of squamous and about 31% of adenocarcinoma cases had tumour-associated clones >0.5%. Tumour-reactive clones were not shown to match dominant in vivo tumour clones.

The genes are TRBV6-5 and TRBJ1-2; TRBD1 agrees at 10 bases. The source of this sequence is a human donor with non-small cell lung cancer. Sequencing used non-adjacent lung tissue. CDR3 sequence: CASTIGQGGSGYTF. Here the CDR3 DNA reads TGTGCCAGCACCATCGGACAGGGGGGGAGTGGCTACACCTTC.